What follows are 2 T cell receptor beta chains derived from one specimen sequenced in a study of T-cell memory formation after mild COVID-19. MiXCR, applied by TCRdb to the 5' RACE reads, yields one record per CDR3 protein. The repertoire has roughly 200,000 distinct CDR3 sequences, 16% of them found once; the top ten carry approximately 2.2%. Source material: PBMCs or a T cell subset sorted from them (not recorded which). These receptors were collected from an adult woman who had mild COVID-19 (a few samples of this study predate the infection). Cell type and time point are not known.

This clonotype has a handful of counts. This rearrangement joins TRBV24-1 to TRBJ2-1; 9 nucleotides match TRBD1. The CDR3 contains 12 residues. V lost 3 bases and J lost 15; bases outside the gene matches: 5. In germline, CDR1 is KGHDR, CDR2 SFDVKD. Here the CDR3 reads CATSDPGQGLFF. The CDR3, as DNA: TGTGCCACCAGTGATCCCGGACAGGGGCTGTTCTTC.

The CDR3 protein is CASSFLRTDTQYF. In DNA, the CDR3 is TGTGCCAGCAGTTTTCTGAGGACAGATACGCAGTATTTT. The rearrangement uses TRBV12-3 or TRBV12-4 and TRBJ2-3; D is undetermined. Trimming pared 3 bases from V and 3 bases from J, leaving 7 bases between. This CDR3 has 13 amino acids.